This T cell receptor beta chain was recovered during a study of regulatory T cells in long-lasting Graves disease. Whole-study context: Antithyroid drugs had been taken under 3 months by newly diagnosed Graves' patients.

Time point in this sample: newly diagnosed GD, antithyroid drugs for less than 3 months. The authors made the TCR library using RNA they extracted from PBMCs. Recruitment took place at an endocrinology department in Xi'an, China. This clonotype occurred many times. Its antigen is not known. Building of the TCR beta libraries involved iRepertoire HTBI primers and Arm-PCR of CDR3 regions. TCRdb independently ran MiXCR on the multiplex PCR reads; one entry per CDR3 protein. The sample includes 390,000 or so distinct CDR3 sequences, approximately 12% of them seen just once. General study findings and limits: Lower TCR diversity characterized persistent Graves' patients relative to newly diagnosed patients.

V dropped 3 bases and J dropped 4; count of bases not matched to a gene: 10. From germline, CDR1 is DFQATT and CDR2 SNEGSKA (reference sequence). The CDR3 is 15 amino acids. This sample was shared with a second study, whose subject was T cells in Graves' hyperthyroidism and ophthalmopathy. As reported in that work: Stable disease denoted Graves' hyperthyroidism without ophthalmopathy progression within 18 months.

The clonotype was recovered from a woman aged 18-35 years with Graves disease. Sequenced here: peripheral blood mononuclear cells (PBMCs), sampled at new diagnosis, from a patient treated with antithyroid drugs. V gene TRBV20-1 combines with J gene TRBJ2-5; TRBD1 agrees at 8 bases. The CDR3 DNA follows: TGCAGTGCTAGGGAATTAGGACAGGGCGGAGAGACCCAGTACTTC. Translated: CSARELGQGGETQYF.